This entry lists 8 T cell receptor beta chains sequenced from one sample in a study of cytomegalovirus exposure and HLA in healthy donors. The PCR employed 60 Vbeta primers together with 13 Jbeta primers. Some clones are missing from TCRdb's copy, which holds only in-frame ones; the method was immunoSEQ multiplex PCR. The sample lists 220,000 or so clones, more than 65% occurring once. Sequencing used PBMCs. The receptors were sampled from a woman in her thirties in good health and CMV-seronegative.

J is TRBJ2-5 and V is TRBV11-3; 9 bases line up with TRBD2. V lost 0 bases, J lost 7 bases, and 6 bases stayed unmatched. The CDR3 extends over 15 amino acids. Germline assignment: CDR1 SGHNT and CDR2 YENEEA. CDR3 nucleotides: TGTGCCAGCAGCTTAGATGGCGGGGGGGCCGGGACCCAGTACTTC. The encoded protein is CASSLDGGGAGTQYF.

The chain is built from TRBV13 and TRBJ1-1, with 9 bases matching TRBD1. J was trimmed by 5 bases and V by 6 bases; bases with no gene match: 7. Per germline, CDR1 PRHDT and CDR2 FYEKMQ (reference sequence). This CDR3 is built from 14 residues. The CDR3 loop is CASSQDRGGTEAFF. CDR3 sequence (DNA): TGTGCCAGCAGTCAGGACAGGGGTGGGACTGAAGCTTTCTTT.

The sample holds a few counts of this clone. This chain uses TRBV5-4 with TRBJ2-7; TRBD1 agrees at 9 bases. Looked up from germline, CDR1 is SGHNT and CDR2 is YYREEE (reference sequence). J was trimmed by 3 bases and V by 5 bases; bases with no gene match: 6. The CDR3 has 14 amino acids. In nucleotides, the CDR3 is TGTGCCAGCAGTATGAGACAGGGGGACTACGAGCAGTACTTC. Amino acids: CASSMRQGDYEQYF.

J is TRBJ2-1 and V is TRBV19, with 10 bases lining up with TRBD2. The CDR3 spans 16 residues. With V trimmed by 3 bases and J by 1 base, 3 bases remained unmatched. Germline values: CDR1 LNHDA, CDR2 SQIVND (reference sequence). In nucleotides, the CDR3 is TGTGCCAGTAGTATTCAAGCGGGGGGGTCCTACAATGAGCAGTTCTTC. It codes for CASSIQAGGSYNEQFF.

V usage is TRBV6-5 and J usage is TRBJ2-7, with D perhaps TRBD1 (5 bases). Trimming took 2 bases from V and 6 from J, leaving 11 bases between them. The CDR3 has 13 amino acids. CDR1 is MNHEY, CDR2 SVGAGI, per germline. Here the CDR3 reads CASSYGKGLEQYF. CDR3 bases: TGTGCCAGCAGTTACGGCAAGGGGCTCGAGCAGTACTTC.

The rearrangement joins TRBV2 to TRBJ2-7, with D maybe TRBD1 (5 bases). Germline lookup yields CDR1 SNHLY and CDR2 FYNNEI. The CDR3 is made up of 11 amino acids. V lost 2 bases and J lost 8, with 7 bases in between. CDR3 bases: TGTGCCAGCAGTGAAAAGGGGAAGCAGTACTTC. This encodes CASSEKGKQYF.

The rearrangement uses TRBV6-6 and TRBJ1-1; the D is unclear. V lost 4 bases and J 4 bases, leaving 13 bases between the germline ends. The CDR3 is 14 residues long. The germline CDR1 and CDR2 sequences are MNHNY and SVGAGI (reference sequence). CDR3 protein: CASSLREGSTEAFF. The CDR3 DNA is TGTGCCAGCAGTTTGAGAGAAGGGAGCACTGAAGCTTTCTTT.

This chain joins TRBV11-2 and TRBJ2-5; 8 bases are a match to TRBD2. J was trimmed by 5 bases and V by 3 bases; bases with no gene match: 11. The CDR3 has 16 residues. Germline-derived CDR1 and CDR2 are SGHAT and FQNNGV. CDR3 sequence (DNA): TGTGCCAGCAGCTTTAACGGGGGGGTAACGGTGGAGACCCAGTACTTC. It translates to CASSFNGGVTVETQYF.